These 6 T cell receptor beta chains share one sample of origin, sequenced in a study of blood T cell repertoires in COVID-19 (dated by TCRdb to the early 2020s). Library method: the immunoSEQ multiplex PCR assay. TCRdb limited this immuneACCESS table to in-frame rearrangements with V and J called. A share of clones is missing; checked studies link under half to unresolved V genes, and the rest is unexplained. The sample data list about 220,000 clones, and approximately 82% of these were observed just once. The ten biggest clones cover approximately 4% of the sample. The sample was peripheral blood. All receptors come from an elderly woman with acute or convalescent COVID-19.

V is TRBV3-1 (or the pseudogene TRBV3-2) and J is TRBJ1-2; D ambiguous. CDR1 is LGHDT and CDR2 is YNNKEL in the germline V gene (reference sequence). Trimming cost V 1 base and J 0 bases, with 9 bases left between them. This CDR3 contains 15 residues. The CDR3 loop reads CASSQGAVANYGYTF. CDR3 coding DNA: TGTGCCAGCAGCCAAGGGGCAGTTGCTAACTATGGCTACACCTTC.

V is TRBV7-8 and J is TRBJ2-7, with 8 bases lining up with TRBD2. The CDR3 consists of 14 residues. CDR1 SGHVS and CDR2 FQNEAQ come from the germline V gene. With 5 bases clipped from V and 0 bases from J, the junction kept 3 bases outside the gene matches. The CDR3 region has the DNA TGTGCCAGCAGCCAAGCGGGGGCCTCCTACGAGCAGTACTTC. This translates into CASSQAGASYEQYF.

This chain links TRBV2 with TRBJ1-5; D is perhaps TRBD1 (6 bases). V was clipped by 2 bases and J by 11 bases, with 13 bases between them. Germline V gene data show CDR1 as SNHLY and CDR2 as FYNNEI. The CDR3 extends over 13 amino acids. Here the CDR3 reads CASSERTAGTQHF. The CDR3 DNA sequence: TGTGCCAGCAGTGAACGGACAGCAGGGACCCAGCATTTT.

The gene calls are TRBV7-3 and TRBJ2-6; the match to TRBD1 covers 8 bases. Germline trimming cut 2 bases from V and 0 bases from J; bases unmatched to any gene: 6. The CDR3 contains 18 residues. Germline CDR1 reads SGHTA; CDR2 reads FQGTGA. Written as DNA, the CDR3 is TGTGCCAGCAGCTTAGGTACAGGGGGTTTCTCTGGGGCCAACGTCCTGACTTTC. It translates to CASSLGTGGFSGANVLTF.

The chain has TRBV7-9 and TRBJ1-1; the D gene is possibly TRBD1 (6 bases). V lost 1 base to trimming and J lost 6 bases, with 15 bases between them. This CDR3 comprises 15 residues. In germline, CDR1 is SEHNR, CDR2 FQNEAQ (reference sequence). The CDR3 region has the DNA TGTGCCAGCAGCTTAGAAGTCACGACAGGCCCTGAAGCTTTCTTT. Translated, it gives CASSLEVTTGPEAFF.

This clone has a handful of counts. The J gene is TRBJ2-1, the V gene TRBV2, with TRBD1 matching over 8 bases. Germline V lookup: CDR1 SNHLY, CDR2 FYNNEI. V was clipped by 7 bases and J by 10 bases; unmatched bases: 12. This CDR3 has 14 amino acids. This chain's CDR3 is CASTPLQGVTEQFF. CDR3 DNA sequence: TGTGCCAGCACCCCCTTACAGGGGGTAACCGAGCAGTTCTTC.